The 26 T cell receptor beta chains below come from one sample, sequenced in a study of post-analysis software for immune sequencing data. TCR beta cDNA libraries had unique molecular identifiers. TCRdb reanalysed the PCR reads using MiXCR and keeps one entry per CDR3 protein. The table includes roughly 540,000 distinct CDR3 sequences, 30% to 40% detected once. Which antigens these TCRs recognize remains unknown. Regarding the study as a whole: Comparison of patients with controls showed roughly five TRBV segments more frequent in patients, TRBV5-6, TRBV5-1 and TRBV20-1 among them.

Source material: blood. These receptors all come from a girl aged 2-17 years with multiple sclerosis.

At least ten counts were recorded for this clonotype. The rearrangement links TRBV20-1 to TRBJ1-4; D might be TRBD1 (5 bases). Germline assignment: CDR1 DFQATT and CDR2 SNEGSKA (reference sequence). The germline V and J ends were trimmed by 0 bases and 3 bases, with 17 bases remaining between them. CDR3 size: 17 residues. CDR3 sequence reads: CSARDSRTPGPNEKLFF. The DNA of the CDR3 is TGCAGTGCTAGAGATTCCAGGACACCAGGCCCTAATGAAAAACTGTTTTTT.

This clonotype was seen a handful of times. The chain employs TRBV24-1 and TRBJ2-5; D gene ambiguous. The germline CDR1 and CDR2 sequences are KGHDR and SFDVKD. The CDR3 contains 12 residues. Deletions cut 0 bases from V and 4 bases from J, with 2 bases between. CDR3 loop: CATSDLAETQYF. CDR3 nucleotides: TGTGCCACCAGTGATTTGGCAGAGACCCAGTACTTC.

This clonotype was observed at least ten times. The chain links TRBV11-2 to TRBJ1-2; D ambiguous. CDR3 size: 12 residues. The germline gives CDR1 SGHAT, CDR2 FQNNGV. Trimming removed 4 bases from V and 3 bases from J, with 6 bases in between. The CDR3 is CASSSMDYGYTF. The CDR3 DNA follows: TGTGCCAGCAGCTCAATGGACTATGGCTACACCTTC.

This clonotype was recorded only once. This chain joins TRBV15 and TRBJ1-1, with 9 bases aligning to TRBD1. The V and J ends lost 1 base and 1 base, in that order; junction bases with no gene match: 19. From germline, CDR1 is LNHNV and CDR2 YYDKDF (reference sequence). The CDR3 loop spans 21 amino acids. CDR3 loop: CATSRGAFYAGTGKENTEAFF. CDR3 DNA: TGTGCCACCAGCAGAGGGGCTTTTTACGCCGGGACAGGGAAGGAGAACACTGAAGCTTTCTTT.

In the case of this clonotype: Given a much more abundant clone one base away, this may be a read error. The chain links TRBV10-2 to TRBJ2-7, with D possibly being TRBD2 (6 bases). Deletions cut 4 bases from V and 5 bases from J, with 18 bases between. The CDR3 covers 15 residues. Germline lookup yields CDR1 WSHSY and CDR2 SAAADI. CDR3 region: CASSGWQGGIHEQYF. The CDR3 coding sequence is TGCGCCAGCAGTGGGTGGCAGGGAGGCATCCACGAGCAGTACTTC.

The chain is built from TRBV12-3 or TRBV12-4 and TRBJ2-3, with 7 bases that match TRBD1. The trim removed 5 bases at V and 2 bases at J, leaving 4 bases unmatched. The CDR3 contains 14 residues. CDR3 loop: CASSQTGFTDTQYF. The CDR3 region has the DNA TGTGCCAGCAGTCAGACAGGGTTCACAGATACGCAGTATTTT.

This clonotype was detected only a few times. The chain uses TRBV29-1 and TRBJ2-7; 9 nucleotides line up with TRBD1. V was clipped by 7 bases and J by 6 bases; unmatched bases: 10. Germline lookup yields CDR1 SQVTM and CDR2 ANQGSEA. The CDR3 is 13 residues long. This chain's CDR3 is CSEDRTGEAEQYF. The CDR3 nucleotides are TGCAGCGAGGATCGGACAGGGGAGGCCGAGCAGTACTTC.

The chain combines TRBV12-3 or TRBV12-4 with TRBJ2-3; no reliable D call. The V and J ends lost 4 bases and 0 bases respectively, with 14 bases between them. This CDR3 is 16 amino acids long. In DNA form, the CDR3 reads TGTGCCAGCAGTTCAACCACTAACGGCAGCACAGATACGCAGTATTTT. Translating gives CASSSTTNGSTDTQYF.

The table lists this clonotype with a count of one. This chain joins TRBV2 and TRBJ1-1; D not certain. CDR1 SNHLY and CDR2 FYNNEI come from the germline V gene. V was cut by 2 bases and J by 7 bases, with 11 bases left in between. CDR3 size: 13 residues. CDR3 coding DNA: TGTGCCAGCAGTGAAATCATAGAGGGTGAAGCTTTCTTT. It encodes CASSEIIEGEAFF.

There are a few counts of this clonotype. The chain carries TRBV7-8 and TRBJ1-2; D is uncertain. Trimming removed 1 base from V and 7 bases from J, with 16 bases in between. The CDR3 runs 15 residues. CDR1 and CDR2 (germline): SGHVS, FQNEAQ. CDR3 amino acids: CASSLEGLPRGGYTF. The CDR3 DNA reads TGTGCCAGCAGCTTAGAAGGCCTTCCTCGGGGTGGCTACACCTTC.

In this sample, this clonotype turned up a few times. The genes are TRBV3-1 and TRBJ2-1, with D possibly matching TRBD2 (7 bases). The V gene lost 1 base and the J gene lost 5 bases, with 12 bases spanning the gap. The CDR3 sequence is 15 residues long. Per the germline V gene, CDR1 is LGHDT and CDR2 is YNNKEL (reference sequence). In DNA form, the CDR3 reads TGTGCCAGCAGCCAAGCCGGGGGGCCCCACAATGAGCAGTTCTTC. As protein: CASSQAGGPHNEQFF.

This clonotype was seen a few times. J is TRBJ2-3 and V is TRBV7-2, with D possibly TRBD1 on 6 matching bases. V lost 2 bases, J lost 2 bases, and 14 bases lay in between. Germline lookup yields CDR1 SGHTA and CDR2 FQGNSA. This CDR3 has 16 residues. The CDR3 loop reads CASSLYVGGITDTQYF. The CDR3 DNA sequence: TGTGCCAGCAGCTTATACGTAGGGGGTATCACAGATACGCAGTATTTT.

The count of this clonotype is one. The chain couples TRBV7-9 to TRBJ2-1, with TRBD2 identical over 10 bases. The CDR3 has 16 amino acids. V gave up 3 bases and J gave up 5 bases; unmatched junction bases: 7. Germline lookup yields CDR1 SEHNR and CDR2 FQNEAQ (reference sequence). This CDR3 is CASSLSSGGKDNEQFF. CDR3 coding DNA: TGTGCCAGCAGCTTGTCTAGCGGGGGAAAGGACAATGAGCAGTTCTTC.

This clonotype was counted between two and nine times. The rearrangement joins TRBV12-3 or TRBV12-4 to TRBJ1-2, with a weak D call TRBD1 (6 bases). The germline V and J ends were trimmed by 5 bases and 4 bases, with 11 bases remaining between them. The CDR3 has 13 amino acids. DNA of the CDR3: TGTGCCAGCAGTCCAGGGGTTGTCTATGGCTACACCTTC. Its protein is CASSPGVVYGYTF.

CDR3 protein: CSAADILGASYEQYF. The CDR3 DNA follows: TGCAGTGCTGCGGACATCCTGGGGGCCTCCTACGAGCAGTACTTC. The chain is built from TRBV20-1 and TRBJ2-7, with TRBD1 as a possible D gene (6 bases). Looked up from germline, CDR1 is DFQATT and CDR2 is SNEGSKA (reference sequence). CDR3 length: 15 amino acids. Trimming stripped 5 bases from V and 0 bases from J, with 17 bases between.

The chain joins TRBV18 to TRBJ2-4; a possible D gene is TRBD1 (5 bases). V dropped 1 base and J dropped 9 bases, with 13 bases sitting between them. Germline V gives CDR1 KGHSH, CDR2 LQKENI. The CDR3 runs 14 residues. CDR3 loop: CASSPRSQGAIQYF. The CDR3 region has the DNA TGTGCCAGCTCACCACGATCTCAGGGCGCCATTCAGTACTTC.

The chain carries TRBV4-1 and TRBJ1-3; D ambiguous. Germline V lookup: CDR1 MGHRA, CDR2 YSYEKL. The CDR3 is 13 residues long. V gave up 2 bases and J gave up 8 bases, with 10 bases separating them. CDR3 DNA: TGCGCCAGCAGCCAAATAGAGGGATACACCATATATTTT. Protein product: CASSQIEGYTIYF.

This clonotype appeared a few times. The rearrangement links TRBV9 to TRBJ2-5, with 8 bases fitting TRBD2. CDR1 is SGDLS, CDR2 YYNGEE, per germline. This CDR3 region has 15 residues. The junction had 8 bases not matched to a gene; V was cut back by 3 bases and J by 4 bases. DNA for the CDR3: TGTGCCAGCAGCGAGGACGGCGGGGGGAGAGAGACCCAGTACTTC. Protein sequence: CASSEDGGGRETQYF.

CDR3 residues: CASRVLAPHGYGQYF. CDR3 in DNA: TGTGCCAGCAGGGTACTGGCTCCCCATGGATATGGGCAGTACTTC. The chain has TRBV6-1 and TRBJ2-5; D is ambiguous. Germline V gene sequence: CDR1 MNHNS, CDR2 SASEGT. Trimming shortened V by 6 bases and J by 11 bases, and 25 bases separated the two germline ends. The CDR3 runs to 15 residues.

The chain employs TRBV11-1 and TRBJ2-1; TRBD2 matches at 15 bases. J lost 1 base, V lost 8 bases, and 18 bases had no gene match. From germline, CDR1 is SGHAT and CDR2 FQDESV (reference sequence). The CDR3 loop spans 21 amino acids. CDR3 nucleotide sequence: TGTGCCAGCCTAAATCCAGGCCCCGGGACTAGCGGGGGGATTTCCTACAATGAGCAGTTCTTC. This translates into CASLNPGPGTSGGISYNEQFF.

The chain links TRBV29-1 to TRBJ1-6; D not resolved. Germline V gene sequence: CDR1 SQVTM, CDR2 ANQGSEA. V was shortened by 4 bases and J by 5 bases, with 9 bases between the two germline ends. CDR3 length: 13 residues. The CDR3 DNA reads as TGCAGCGTTGGAGAGGGAAATAATTCACCCCTCCACTTT. Translated, it gives CSVGEGNNSPLHF.

The genes are TRBV2 and TRBJ2-3; tentative D call: TRBD1 (6 bases). The germline gives CDR1 SNHLY, CDR2 FYNNEI. This CDR3 contains 15 residues. The V end lost 4 bases, the J end lost 2 bases, and 13 bases lay between the germline ends. The chain's CDR3 is CASSGGGRTTDTQYF. DNA of the CDR3: TGTGCCAGCAGTGGAGGGGGACGGACCACAGATACGCAGTATTTT.

This clonotype was recorded a few times. This rearrangement joins TRBV5-1 to TRBJ1-2, with TRBD1 as a possible D gene (6 bases). Germline CDR1 and CDR2: SGHRS and YFSETQ. The CDR3 length is 14 residues. Trimming took 4 bases from V and 2 from J, leaving 12 bases between them. CDR3 DNA: TGCGCCAGCAGCGGCAGGGGATCCAACTATGGCTACACCTTC. Encoded protein: CASSGRGSNYGYTF.

This rearrangement joins TRBV11-2 to TRBJ2-1; D may match TRBD1 or TRBD2 (5 bases each). CDR1 is SGHAT and CDR2 is FQNNGV in the germline V gene. V was trimmed by 2 bases and J by 8 bases, leaving 19 bases between them. The CDR3 extends over 16 amino acids. The CDR3 DNA sequence: TGTGCCAGCAGCTTAACCGGGACCCAAGCTGGCTATGAGCAGTTCTTC. Protein sequence: CASSLTGTQAGYEQFF.

The CDR3 loop reads CASRPPGGINNEQFF. DNA of the CDR3: TGCGCCAGCAGACCGCCAGGGGGCATAAACAATGAGCAGTTCTTC. The chain joins TRBV5-1 to TRBJ2-1; 8 positions agree with TRBD1. The V and J ends lost 5 bases and 5 bases, in that order; junction bases with no gene match: 9. Germline CDR1 and CDR2: SGHRS and YFSETQ. The length of the CDR3 is 15 residues. The full variable domain, in which reference TRBV5-1 and TRBJ2-1 provide the parts outside the CDR3, is KAGVTQTPRYLIKTRGQQVTLSCSPISGHRSVSWYQQTPGQGLQFLFEYFSETQRNKGNFPGRFSGRQFSNSRSEMNVSTLELGDSALYLCASRPPGGINNEQFFGPGTRLTVL.

The chain links TRBV6-1 to TRBJ1-1; D gene ambiguous. The V end was cut by 5 bases, the J end by 3 bases, with 10 bases between. The CDR3 loop spans 13 amino acids. Germline lookup yields CDR1 MNHNS and CDR2 SASEGT. CDR3 loop: CASSFDGYTEAFF. CDR3 bases: TGTGCCAGCAGTTTCGACGGATACACTGAAGCTTTCTTT.